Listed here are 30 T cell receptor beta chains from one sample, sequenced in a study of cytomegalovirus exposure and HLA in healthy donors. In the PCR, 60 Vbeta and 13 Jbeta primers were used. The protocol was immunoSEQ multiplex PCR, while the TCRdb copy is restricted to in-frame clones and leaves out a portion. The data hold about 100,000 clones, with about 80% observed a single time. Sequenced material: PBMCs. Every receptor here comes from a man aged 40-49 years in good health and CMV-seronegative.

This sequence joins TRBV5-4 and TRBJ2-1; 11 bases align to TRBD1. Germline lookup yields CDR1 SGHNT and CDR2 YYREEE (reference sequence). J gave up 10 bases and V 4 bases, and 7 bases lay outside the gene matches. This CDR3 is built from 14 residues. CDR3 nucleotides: TGTGCCAGCAGCCGGGGACAGGGGGGTAGAGAGCAGTTCTTC. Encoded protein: CASSRGQGGREQFF.

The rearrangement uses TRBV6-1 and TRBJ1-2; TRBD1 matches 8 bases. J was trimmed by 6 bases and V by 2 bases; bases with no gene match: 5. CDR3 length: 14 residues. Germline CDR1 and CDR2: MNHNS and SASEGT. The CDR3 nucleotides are TGTGCCAGCAGTGAAAGGACAGGGACCCATGGCTACACCTTC. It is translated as CASSERTGTHGYTF.

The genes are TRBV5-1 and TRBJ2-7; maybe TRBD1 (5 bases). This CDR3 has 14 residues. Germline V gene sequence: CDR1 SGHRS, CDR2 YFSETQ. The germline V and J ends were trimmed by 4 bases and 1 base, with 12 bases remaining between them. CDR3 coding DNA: TGCGCCAGCAGCCCGACAGTTTCATCCTACGAGCAGTACTTC. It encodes CASSPTVSSYEQYF.

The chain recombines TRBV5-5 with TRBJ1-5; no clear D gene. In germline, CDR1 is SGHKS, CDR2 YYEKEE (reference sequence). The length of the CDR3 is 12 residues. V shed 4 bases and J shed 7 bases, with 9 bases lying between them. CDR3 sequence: CASSLPPQPQHF. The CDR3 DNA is TGTGCCAGCAGCCTACCCCCCCAGCCCCAGCATTTT.

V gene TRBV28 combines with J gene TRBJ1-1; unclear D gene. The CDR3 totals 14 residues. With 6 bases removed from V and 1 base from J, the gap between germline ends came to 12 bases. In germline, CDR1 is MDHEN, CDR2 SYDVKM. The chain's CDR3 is CASSYTRGNTEAFF. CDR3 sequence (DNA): TGTGCCAGCAGCTATACTCGAGGGAACACTGAAGCTTTCTTT. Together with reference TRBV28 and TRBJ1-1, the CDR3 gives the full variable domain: DVKVTQSSRYLVKRTGEKVFLECVQDMDHENMFWYRQDPGLGLRLIYFSYDVKMKEKGDIPEGYSVSREKKERFSLILESASTNQTSMYLCASSYTRGNTEAFFGQGTRLTVV.

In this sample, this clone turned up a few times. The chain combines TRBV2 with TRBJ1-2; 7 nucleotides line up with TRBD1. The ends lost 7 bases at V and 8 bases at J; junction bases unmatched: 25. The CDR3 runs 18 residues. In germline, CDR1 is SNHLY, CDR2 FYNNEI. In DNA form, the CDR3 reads TGTGCCAGCATATATCATATGCTCCTAGAGGGGGCAGGAGGAGGCTACACCTTC. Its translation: CASIYHMLLEGAGGGYTF.

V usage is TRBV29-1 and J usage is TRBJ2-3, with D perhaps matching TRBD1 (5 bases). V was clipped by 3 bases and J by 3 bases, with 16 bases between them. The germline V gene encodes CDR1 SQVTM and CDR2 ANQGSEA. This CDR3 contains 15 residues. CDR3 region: CSVDKGLSWTDTQYF. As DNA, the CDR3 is TGCAGCGTTGATAAGGGGCTAAGCTGGACAGATACGCAGTATTTT.

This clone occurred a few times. CDR3 nucleotides: TGTGCCATCAGTGAGACCTCGGACAGCTCAGGGCAGTACGTC. Translating gives CAISETSDSSGQYV. The chain is built from TRBV10-3 and TRBJ2-7, with D possibly TRBD1 on 6 matching bases. The length of the CDR3 is 14 residues. Germline CDR1 is ENHRY and CDR2 is SYGVKD. Trimming stripped 2 bases from V and 9 bases from J, with 17 bases between.

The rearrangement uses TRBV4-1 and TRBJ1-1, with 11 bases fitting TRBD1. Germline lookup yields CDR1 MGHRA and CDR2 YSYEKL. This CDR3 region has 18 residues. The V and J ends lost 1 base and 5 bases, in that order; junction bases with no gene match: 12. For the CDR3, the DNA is TGCGCCAGCAGCCAAGCCGGACAGGGGGCCTCCCAGGGAACTGAAGCTTTCTTT. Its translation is CASSQAGQGASQGTEAFF.

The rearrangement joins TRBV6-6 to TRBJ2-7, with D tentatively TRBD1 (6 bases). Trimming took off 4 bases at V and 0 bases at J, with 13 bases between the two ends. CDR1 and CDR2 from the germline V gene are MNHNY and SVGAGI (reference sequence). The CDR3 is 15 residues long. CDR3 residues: CASSSRQAHSYEQYF. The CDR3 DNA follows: TGTGCCAGCAGTTCCCGACAGGCCCACTCCTACGAGCAGTACTTC.

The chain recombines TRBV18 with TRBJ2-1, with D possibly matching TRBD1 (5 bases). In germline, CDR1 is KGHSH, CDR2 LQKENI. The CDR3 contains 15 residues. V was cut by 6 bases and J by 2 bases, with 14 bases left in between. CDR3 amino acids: CASSPDRLTYNEQFF. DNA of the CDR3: TGTGCCAGCTCCCCAGACAGACTTACCTACAATGAGCAGTTCTTC.

CDR3 in amino acids: CASSPQGGEGTEAFF. CDR3 nucleotide sequence: TGTGCCAGCTCTCCCCAAGGGGGCGAGGGCACTGAAGCTTTCTTT. V is TRBV18 and J is TRBJ1-1; TRBD1 aligns across 7 bases. Trimming took 6 bases from V and 4 from J; bases not matched to a gene: 11. The CDR3 loop spans 15 amino acids. Germline CDR1 KGHSH, CDR2 LQKENI.

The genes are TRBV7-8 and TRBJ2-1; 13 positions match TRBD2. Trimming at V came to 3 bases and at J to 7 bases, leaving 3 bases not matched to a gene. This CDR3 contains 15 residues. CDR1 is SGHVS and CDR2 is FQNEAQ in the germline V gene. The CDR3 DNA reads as TGTGCCAGCAGCTTGACTAGCGGGGGGACGAATGAGCAGTTCTTC. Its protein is CASSLTSGGTNEQFF. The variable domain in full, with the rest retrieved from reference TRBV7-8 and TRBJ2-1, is GAGVSQSPRYKVAKRGQDVALRCDPISGHVSLFWYQQALGQGPEFLTYFQNEAQLDKSGLPSDRFFAERPEGSVSTLKIQRTQQEDSAVYLCASSLTSGGTNEQFFGPGTRLTVL.

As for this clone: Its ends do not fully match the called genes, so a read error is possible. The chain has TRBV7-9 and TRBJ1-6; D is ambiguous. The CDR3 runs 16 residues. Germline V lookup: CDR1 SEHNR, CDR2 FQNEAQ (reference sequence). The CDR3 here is CASSLAFRRTNSPLHF. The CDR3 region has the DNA TGTGCCAGCAGCTTAGCTTTTCGGCGGACTAATTCCCCCCTCCACTTT. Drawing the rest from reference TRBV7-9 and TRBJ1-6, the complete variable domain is DTGVSQNPRHKITKRGQNVTFRCDPISEHNRLYWYRQTLGQGPEFLTYFQNEAQLEKSRLLSDRFSAERPKGSFSTLEIQRTEQGDSAMYLCASSLAFRRTNSPLHFGNGTRLTVT.

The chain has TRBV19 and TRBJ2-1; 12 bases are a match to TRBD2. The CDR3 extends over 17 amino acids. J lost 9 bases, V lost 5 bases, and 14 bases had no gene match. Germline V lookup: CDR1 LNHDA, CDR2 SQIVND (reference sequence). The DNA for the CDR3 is TGTGCCAGTAGTCTAAGACTAGCGGGGGCCACCTGGGGTGAGCAGTTCTTC. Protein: CASSLRLAGATWGEQFF.

The CDR3 coding sequence is TGCAGTGCCCCAATTGGAAACACCATATATTTT. Translated, it gives CSAPIGNTIYF. The chain is built from TRBV20-1 and TRBJ1-3; D gene ambiguous. Germline V gene sequence: CDR1 DFQATT, CDR2 SNEGSKA (reference sequence). The CDR3 length is 11 residues. V gave up 6 bases and J gave up 3 bases, with 6 bases separating them.

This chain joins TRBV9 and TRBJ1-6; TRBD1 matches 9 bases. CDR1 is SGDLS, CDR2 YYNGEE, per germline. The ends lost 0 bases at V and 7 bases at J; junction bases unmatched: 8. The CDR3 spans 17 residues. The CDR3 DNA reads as TGTGCCAGCAGCGTAGATCCATGGGACAGGGTAAATTCACCCCTCCACTTT. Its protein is CASSVDPWDRVNSPLHF.

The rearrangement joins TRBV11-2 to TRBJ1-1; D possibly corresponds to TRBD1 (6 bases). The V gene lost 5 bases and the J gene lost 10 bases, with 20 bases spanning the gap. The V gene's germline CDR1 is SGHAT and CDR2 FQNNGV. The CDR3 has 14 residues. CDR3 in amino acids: CASSTRQAQRGAFF. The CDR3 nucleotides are TGTGCCAGCAGCACCCGACAGGCCCAAAGGGGAGCTTTCTTT.

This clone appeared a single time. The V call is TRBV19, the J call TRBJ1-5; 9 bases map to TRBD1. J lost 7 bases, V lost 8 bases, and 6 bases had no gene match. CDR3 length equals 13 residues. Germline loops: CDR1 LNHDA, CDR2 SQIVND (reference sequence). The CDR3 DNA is TGTGCCAGTTCACAGGGGGCGGGACAGCCCCAGCATTTT. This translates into CASSQGAGQPQHF.

Here the CDR3 DNA reads TGTGCCAGCAGTTTAAGACAGGGGTGGAACTATGGCTACACCTTC. Its translation: CASSLRQGWNYGYTF. The rearrangement uses TRBV5-5 and TRBJ1-2; 8 bases fit TRBD1. V was clipped by 5 bases and J by 2 bases; unmatched bases: 8. CDR1 and CDR2 from the germline V gene are SGHKS and YYEKEE (reference sequence). The CDR3 extends over 15 amino acids.

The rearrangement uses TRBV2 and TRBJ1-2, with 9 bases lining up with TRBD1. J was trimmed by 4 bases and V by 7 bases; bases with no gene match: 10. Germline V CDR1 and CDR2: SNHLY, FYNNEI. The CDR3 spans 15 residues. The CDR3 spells CASIQNTGGGYGYTF. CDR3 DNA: TGTGCCAGCATCCAGAACACAGGGGGCGGCTATGGCTACACCTTC.

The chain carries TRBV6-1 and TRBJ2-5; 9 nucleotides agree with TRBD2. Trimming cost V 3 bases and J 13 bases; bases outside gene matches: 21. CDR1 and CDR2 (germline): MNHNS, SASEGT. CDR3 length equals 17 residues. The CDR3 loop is CASSDPGSQRGDTDPYF. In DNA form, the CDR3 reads TGTGCCAGCAGTGACCCCGGGTCCCAGCGGGGGGACACGGATCCGTACTTC.

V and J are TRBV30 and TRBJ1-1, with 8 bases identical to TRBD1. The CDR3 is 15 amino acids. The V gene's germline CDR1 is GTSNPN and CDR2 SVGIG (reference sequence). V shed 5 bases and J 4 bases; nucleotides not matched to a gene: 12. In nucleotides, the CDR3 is TGTGCCTGGTCTCACATGGACAGGGCCGGCACTGAAGCTTTCTTT. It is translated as CAWSHMDRAGTEAFF.

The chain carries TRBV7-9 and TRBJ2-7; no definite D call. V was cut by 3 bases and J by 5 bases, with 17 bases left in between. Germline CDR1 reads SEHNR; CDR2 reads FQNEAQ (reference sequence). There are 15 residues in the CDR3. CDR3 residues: CASSFLRAGSNEQYF. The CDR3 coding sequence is TGTGCCAGCAGCTTCCTCCGCGCAGGTTCGAACGAGCAGTACTTC.

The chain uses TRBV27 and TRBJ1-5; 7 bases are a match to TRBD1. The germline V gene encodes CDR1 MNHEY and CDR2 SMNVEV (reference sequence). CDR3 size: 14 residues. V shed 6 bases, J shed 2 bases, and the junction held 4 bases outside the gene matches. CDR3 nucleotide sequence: TGTGCCAGCAGAACCGGGACAGGCAATCAGCCCCAGCATTTT. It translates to CASRTGTGNQPQHF.

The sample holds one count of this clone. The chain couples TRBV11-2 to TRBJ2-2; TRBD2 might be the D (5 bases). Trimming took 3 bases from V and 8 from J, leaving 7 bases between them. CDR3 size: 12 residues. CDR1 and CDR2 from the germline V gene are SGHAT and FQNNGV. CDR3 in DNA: TGTGCCAGCAGCTTTACTAGAGGGGAGCTGTTTTTT. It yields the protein CASSFTRGELFF.

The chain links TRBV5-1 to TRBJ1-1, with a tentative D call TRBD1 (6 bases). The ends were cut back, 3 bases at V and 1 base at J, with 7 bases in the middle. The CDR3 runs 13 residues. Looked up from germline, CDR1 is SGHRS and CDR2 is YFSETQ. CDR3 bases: TGCGCCAGCAGCTCACAGGGGAACACTGAAGCTTTCTTT. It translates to CASSSQGNTEAFF.

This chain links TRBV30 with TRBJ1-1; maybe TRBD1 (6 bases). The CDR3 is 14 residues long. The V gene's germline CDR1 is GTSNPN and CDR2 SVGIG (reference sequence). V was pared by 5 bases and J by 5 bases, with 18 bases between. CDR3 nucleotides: TGTGCCTGGGAAATAGGGAGGGGGGCGACTGAAGCTTTCTTT. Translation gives CAWEIGRGATEAFF.

The CDR3 region is CASTVTGAAFF. The CDR3 DNA sequence: TGTGCCAGCACCGTGACAGGGGCCGCTTTCTTT. The gene calls are TRBV2 and TRBJ1-1; 8 nucleotides align to TRBD1. CDR3 length equals 11 residues. Germline V gene sequence: CDR1 SNHLY, CDR2 FYNNEI. Losses at the gene ends were 7 bases for V and 11 bases for J; bases not matched to a gene: 6.

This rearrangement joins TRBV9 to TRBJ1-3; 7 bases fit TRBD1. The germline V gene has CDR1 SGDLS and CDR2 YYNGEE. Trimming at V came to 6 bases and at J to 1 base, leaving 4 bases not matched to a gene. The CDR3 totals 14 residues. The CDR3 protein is CASTRGTSGNTIYF. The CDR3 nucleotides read TGTGCCAGCACCAGGGGGACATCTGGAAACACCATATATTTT.